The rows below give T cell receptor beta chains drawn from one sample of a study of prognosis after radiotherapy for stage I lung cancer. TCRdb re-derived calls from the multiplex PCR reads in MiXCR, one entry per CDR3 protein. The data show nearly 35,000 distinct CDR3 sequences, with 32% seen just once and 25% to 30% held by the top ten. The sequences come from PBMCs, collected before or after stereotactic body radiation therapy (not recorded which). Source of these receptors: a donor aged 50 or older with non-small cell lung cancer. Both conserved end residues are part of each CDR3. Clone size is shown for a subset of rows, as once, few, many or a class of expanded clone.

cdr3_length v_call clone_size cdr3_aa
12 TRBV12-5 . CASGNLAGGQYF
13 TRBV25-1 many CASSEPMNYEQYF
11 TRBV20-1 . CSARYTGEQYF
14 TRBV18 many CASSKGTGYYEQYF
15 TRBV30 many CAWSFLGQNTGELFF
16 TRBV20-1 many CSAQPGLAGRGDTQYF
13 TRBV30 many CAWSRQLNEKLFF
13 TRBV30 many CAWTPLNQETQYF
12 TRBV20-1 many CSPRQGTREQYF
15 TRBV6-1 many CASSQATGSTDTQYF
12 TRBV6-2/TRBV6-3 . CAGIERTYEQYF
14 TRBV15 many CATSRDRGGDGYTF
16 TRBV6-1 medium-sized CASSESPGTGVDGYTF
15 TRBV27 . CASSLSIQAPYGYTF
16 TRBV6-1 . CASSISGTGGTYGYTF
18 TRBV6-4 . CASSDPSQGPSSGYSYTF
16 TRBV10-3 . CAIIPRGGGGSYEQYF
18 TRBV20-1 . CSARLLPGTGGFNQPQHF
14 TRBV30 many CAWSVGQGAYEQYF
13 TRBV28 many CASSFGQGYGYTF
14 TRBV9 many CASSVEADASGYTF
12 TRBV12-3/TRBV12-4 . CASSLVPGVQYF
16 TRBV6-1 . CASSDLPGQGVGELFF
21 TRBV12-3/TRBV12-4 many CASSPVRGRDTGGGVYNEQFF
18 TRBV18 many CASSLFRDRGSHAYGYTF
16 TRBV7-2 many CASSLAASGDYNEQFF
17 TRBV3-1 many CASGPGQVSSGANVLTF
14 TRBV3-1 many CASSPGHSNEKLFF
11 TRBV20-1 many CSASPQYGYTF
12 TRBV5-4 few CASSLPNSPLHF
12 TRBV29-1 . CSVETPVYEQFF
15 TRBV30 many CACQTRAAKNTEAFF
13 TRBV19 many CASSKLSGNTIYF
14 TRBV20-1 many CSAVGTSGLNEQFF
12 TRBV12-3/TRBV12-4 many CASTGVGREAFF
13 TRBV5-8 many CASSLRVHNEQFF
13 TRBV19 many CASNAGVTGELFF
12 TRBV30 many CAWLDGVNGYTF
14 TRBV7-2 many CASSPGQGVGAPHF
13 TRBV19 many CASSTQRKGEQFF
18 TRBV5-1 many CASSPGVQGGTGANVLTF
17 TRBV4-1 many CASSQDPPTGVGTEAFF
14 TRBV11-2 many CASSLRSDNEKLFF
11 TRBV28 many CASNAGGEQFF
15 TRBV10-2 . CASSVVAEGRETQYF
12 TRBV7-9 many CASSLISPEAFF
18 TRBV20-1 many CSARGPLSLGRSYNEQFF
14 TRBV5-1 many CASSLEAANTEAFF
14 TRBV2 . CASSAQWGVDEQYF
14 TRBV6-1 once CASSDLQGVGEQYF
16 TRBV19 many CASSTPPGQGNSPLHF
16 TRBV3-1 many CASSQGRGPNTGELFF
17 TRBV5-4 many CASSLWKGGGGSYEQYF
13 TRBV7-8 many CASGLAEGSPLHF
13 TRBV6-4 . CASSESHNQPQHF
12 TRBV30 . CAWSVLRSPLHF
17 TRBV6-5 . CASSSGAGGYSNQPKNF
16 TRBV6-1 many CASSVTSGGLPYEQYF
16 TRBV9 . CASSSGGGRGMKTQYF
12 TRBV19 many CASSEINQPQHF